The clone carrying this T cell receptor beta chain was detected only a few times. The data derive from a study of blood T cell repertoires in COVID-19. Profiled with immunoSEQ multiplex PCR; TCRdb holds only in-frame clones, not every one. The sample lists 150,000 or so clones; roughly nine tenths were seen once. Germline V gives CDR1 SGHVS, CDR2 FNYEAQ. The CDR3 loop spans 16 amino acids. V shed 5 bases and J shed 7 bases, with 21 bases lying between them. The chain joins TRBV7-6 to TRBJ2-1; tentatively, D is TRBD1 (5 bases). The clonotype comes from a man aged 60 to 69 with active or convalescent COVID-19. The source material was peripheral blood. The CDR3 is CASSPPLWQGKNEQFF. In nucleotides, the CDR3 is TGTGCCAGCAGCCCCCCCCTCTGGCAGGGAAAAAATGAGCAGTTCTTC.